These 29 T cell receptor beta chains were sequenced from one sample in a study of blood T cells in healthy people across ages. The use of a sample-barcoded 5' primer and a J-beta primer mix characterized a second PCR of about 7 to 12 cycles. TCRdb re-derived calls from the 5' RACE reads in MiXCR, one entry per CDR3 protein. In the table there are under 750,000 distinct CDR3 sequences, around half of which are singletons. Material: blood. The receptor set was obtained from a man older than 75 in good health.

The J gene is TRBJ2-5, the V gene TRBV15; 8 bases map to TRBD2. CDR1 and CDR2 from the germline V gene are LNHNV and YYDKDF (reference sequence). The trim removed 0 bases at V and 11 bases at J, leaving 14 bases unmatched. The CDR3 loop spans 16 amino acids. Here the CDR3 reads CATSREPGLAFGEQYF. In nucleotides, the CDR3 is TGTGCCACCAGCAGAGAACCCGGACTAGCTTTCGGTGAGCAGTACTTC.

The chain combines TRBV10-3 with TRBJ2-4, with 7 bases aligning to TRBD2. The J call may be in error: the DNA end matches TRBJ2-5 better. Germline CDR1 is ENHRY and CDR2 is SYGVKD. The CDR3 extends over 13 amino acids. CDR3 nucleotides: TGTGCCATCCGACCGGGGACTAAAGAGACCCAGTACTTC. This translates into CAIRPGTKETQYF.

The rearrangement links TRBV12-3 or TRBV12-4 to TRBJ2-3, with no clear D. The length of the CDR3 is 13 residues. V was pared by 3 bases and J by 7 bases, with 11 bases between. The CDR3 nucleotides are TGTGCCAGCAGTTTGGCCGCCGGATATACGCAGTATTTT. It specifies CASSLAAGYTQYF.

The rearrangement links TRBV6-6 to TRBJ1-2, with TRBD1 matching 9 bases. Germline loops: CDR1 MNHNY, CDR2 SVGAGI (reference sequence). Losses at the gene ends were 4 bases for V and 2 bases for J; bases not matched to a gene: 8. This CDR3 contains 16 residues. CDR3 in amino acids: CASSSPDRGGNYGYTF. The CDR3 bases are TGTGCCAGCAGTTCCCCGGACAGGGGAGGCAACTATGGCTACACCTTC.

For this clonotype: This clone may be a read error of a much larger clone one base away. The chain uses TRBV6-6 and TRBJ2-1; 9 bases are a match to TRBD2. There are 14 residues in the CDR3. Germline V CDR1 and CDR2: MNHNY, SVGAGI (reference sequence). V was clipped by 5 bases and J by 6 bases; unmatched bases: 5. The CDR3 DNA reads as TGTGCCAGCAGTCCGGGCGGGGGGGCCAATGAGCAGTTCTTC. Encoded protein: CASSPGGGANEQFF.

The chain couples TRBV7-9 to TRBJ2-1; D unclear. The V gene's germline CDR1 is SEHNR and CDR2 FQNEAQ (reference sequence). CDR3 length: 17 residues. Trimming pared 2 bases from V and 4 bases from J, leaving 18 bases between. Here the CDR3 reads CASSLRFRVAEYNEQFF. In DNA form, the CDR3 reads TGTGCCAGCAGCTTAAGGTTTCGGGTAGCCGAATACAATGAGCAGTTCTTC.

The chain links TRBV10-3 to TRBJ1-5; D is undetermined. The CDR3 is made up of 16 amino acids. V lost 0 bases, J lost 0 bases, and 9 bases lay in between. CDR1 and CDR2 from the germline V gene are ENHRY and SYGVKD. CDR3 residues: CAISESFDLSNQPQHF. CDR3 DNA sequence: TGTGCCATCAGTGAGTCTTTCGACCTTAGCAATCAGCCCCAGCATTTT.

This clonotype has only a few counts. V gene TRBV3-1 combines with J gene TRBJ1-6, with 7 bases identical to TRBD1. Germline-derived CDR1 and CDR2 are LGHDT and YNNKEL (reference sequence). The junction had 4 bases not matched to a gene; V was cut back by 5 bases and J by 3 bases. The CDR3 has 15 amino acids. Here the CDR3 DNA reads TGTGCCAGCAGCGTGGGACAGAACTATAATTCACCCCTCCACTTT. It is translated as CASSVGQNYNSPLHF.

V and J are TRBV28 and TRBJ2-1; possible D gene TRBD2, 6 bases. There are 16 residues in the CDR3. The V end lost 2 bases, the J end lost 5 bases, and 16 bases lay between the germline ends. The germline CDR1 and CDR2 sequences are MDHEN and SYDVKM. The CDR3 region is CASSLRPGAIHNEQFF. The CDR3 DNA sequence: TGTGCCAGCAGTTTACGTCCGGGAGCGATCCACAATGAGCAGTTCTTC.

The chain carries TRBV7-2 and TRBJ2-5, with a weak D call TRBD1 (6 bases). The J call may be wrong; the DNA end is better matched by TRBJ2-7. The V gene's germline CDR1 is SGHTA and CDR2 FQGNSA. The CDR3 covers 13 residues. CDR3 bases: TGTGCCAGCAGCTTGGGCCAGGGGCGCGAGCAGTACTTC. As protein: CASSLGQGREQYF.

About this clonotype itself: A much larger clone differs from this one at a single base, so this may be a read error. The rearrangement links TRBV6-5 to TRBJ1-6; possibly TRBD1 for D (5 bases). The V gene lost 0 bases and the J gene lost 2 bases, with 11 bases spanning the gap. Germline CDR1 reads MNHEY; CDR2 reads SVGAGI. The CDR3 spans 17 residues. The CDR3 sequence is CASSYSKRGPYNSPLHF. The DNA of the CDR3 is TGTGCCAGCAGTTACTCGAAGAGGGGCCCCTATAATTCACCCCTCCACTTT.

The table lists this clonotype with a few counts. The chain couples TRBV7-2 to TRBJ1-4; no reliable D call. Germline V gene data show CDR1 as SGHTA and CDR2 as FQGNSA. V was clipped by 2 bases and J by 11 bases, with 0 bases between them. The CDR3 is 9 residues long. The CDR3 DNA reads as TGTGCCAGCAGCTTAAAACTGTTTTTT. Amino acid sequence: CASSLKLFF. Complete variable domain (other parts from reference TRBV7-2 and TRBJ1-4): GAGVSQSPSNKVTEKGKDVELRCDPISGHTALYWYRQSLGQGLEFLIYFQGNSAPDKSGLPSDRFSAERTGGSVSTLTIQRTQQEDSAVYLCASSLKLFFGSGTQLSVL.

This clonotype was detected a few times. The genes are TRBV6-6 and TRBJ2-7; 8 bases are shared with TRBD1. CDR3 length: 15 amino acids. V trimming: 5 bases; J trimming: 3 bases; junction bases outside the gene matches: 9. The germline CDR1 and CDR2 sequences are MNHNY and SVGAGI (reference sequence). The CDR3 sequence: CASSQGASGNYEQYF. CDR3 nucleotides: TGTGCCAGCAGTCAGGGGGCCAGCGGCAACTACGAGCAGTACTTC.

The CDR3, as DNA: TGTGCCAGCAGCGTAGGGGGGACAGGGATTTACGAGCAGTACTTC. Amino acids: CASSVGGTGIYEQYF. The rearrangement joins TRBV9 to TRBJ2-7; 9 bases are shared with TRBD1. With V trimmed by 0 bases and J by 4 bases, 5 bases remained unmatched. Germline V gene data show CDR1 as SGDLS and CDR2 as YYNGEE. The CDR3 contains 15 residues.

Only a few counts were recorded for this clonotype. The chain has TRBV3-1 and TRBJ2-7; D is unclear. With 0 bases removed from V and 1 base from J, the gap between germline ends came to 1 base. The CDR3 is 12 amino acids. Germline CDR1 LGHDT, CDR2 YNNKEL (reference sequence). CDR3 region: CASSQESYEQYF. The CDR3 nucleotides read TGTGCCAGCAGCCAAGAGTCCTACGAGCAGTACTTC.

Only a few counts were recorded for this clonotype. V gene TRBV11-1 combines with J gene TRBJ2-3, with 12 bases that match TRBD2. CDR1 SGHAT and CDR2 FQDESV come from the germline V gene (reference sequence). CDR3 length: 16 amino acids. The V segment lost 4 bases and the J segment 4 bases; nucleotides outside the gene matches: 6. CDR3 in amino acids: CASSSGLAGLADTQYF. The CDR3 DNA reads TGTGCCAGCAGCTCCGGACTAGCGGGATTAGCAGATACGCAGTATTTT.

This clonotype was picked up a small number of times. The chain recombines TRBV10-3 with TRBJ2-3, with 12 bases aligning to TRBD2. The CDR3 spans 17 residues. Germline assignment: CDR1 ENHRY and CDR2 SYGVKD. Trimming at V came to 1 base and at J to 4 bases, leaving 6 bases not matched to a gene. In nucleotides, the CDR3 is TGTGCCATCAGTGAGTGGACTAGCGGGGACGGGGCAGATACGCAGTATTTT. It specifies CAISEWTSGDGADTQYF.

The chain links TRBV27 to TRBJ1-2; D possibly corresponds to TRBD1 (6 bases). V lost 6 bases and J 4 bases, leaving 21 bases between the germline ends. The germline gives CDR1 MNHEY, CDR2 SMNVEV (reference sequence). This CDR3 comprises 16 residues. The CDR3 loop reads CASRPDSLGLGYGYTF. CDR3 sequence (DNA): TGTGCCAGCAGGCCGGACAGCCTAGGACTAGGCTATGGCTACACCTTC.

This clonotype came up a few times. The CDR3 is CASSSWGLSTDTQYF. For the CDR3, the DNA is TGTGCCAGCAGTTCCTGGGGCCTTAGCACAGATACGCAGTATTTT. This sequence joins TRBV28 and TRBJ2-3, with D possibly being TRBD1 (5 bases). From germline, CDR1 is MDHEN and CDR2 SYDVKM. The CDR3 has 15 amino acids. Trimming pared 4 bases from V and 0 bases from J, leaving 11 bases between.

The rearrangement links TRBV16 to TRBJ2-1, with D unresolved. CDR1 is KGHSY, CDR2 FQNENV, per germline. CDR3 length equals 12 residues. V lost 5 bases to trimming and J lost 9 bases, with 11 bases between them. The CDR3: CASSMGMGEQFF. DNA of the CDR3: TGTGCCAGCAGCATGGGAATGGGTGAGCAGTTCTTC.

This chain links TRBV6-2 or TRBV6-3 with TRBJ1-5; no clear D gene. This CDR3 region has 14 residues. The germline V gene has CDR1 MNHEY and CDR2 SVGEGT. V was cut by 7 bases and J by 0 bases, with 10 bases left in between. The CDR3 protein is CASKGTHSNQPQHF. The CDR3 nucleotides are TGTGCCAGCAAGGGCACGCATAGCAATCAGCCCCAGCATTTT.

V gene TRBV2 combines with J gene TRBJ2-4, with 11 bases fitting TRBD1. The J call is uncertain, as TRBJ2-7 better fits the DNA end. The CDR3 covers 14 residues. CDR1 and CDR2 from the germline V gene are SNHLY and FYNNEI. The DNA for the CDR3 is TGTGCCAGCAGGTCGGACAGGGGGCCCTACGAGCAGTACTTC. Protein sequence: CASRSDRGPYEQYF.

This clonotype was seen many times. This chain connects TRBV6-5 to TRBJ2-5; D is perhaps TRBD1 or TRBD2 (5 bases each). V lost 0 bases, J lost 7 bases, and 6 bases lay in between. This CDR3 has 12 amino acids. Germline lookup yields CDR1 MNHEY and CDR2 SVGAGI. CDR3 nucleotides: TGTGCCAGCAGTTACTCGAGGGGGACCCAGTACTTC. This sequence encodes CASSYSRGTQYF.

This clonotype has ten or more counts. This sequence joins TRBV6-5 and TRBJ1-4, with 9 positions matching TRBD1. The CDR3 totals 16 residues. The germline CDR1 and CDR2 sequences are MNHEY and SVGAGI. V dropped 2 bases and J dropped 8; count of bases not matched to a gene: 9. CDR3 amino acids: CASSYTAGQGREKLFF. As DNA, the CDR3 is TGTGCCAGCAGTTACACCGCGGGACAGGGCAGAGAAAAACTGTTTTTT.

The rearrangement joins TRBV7-2 to TRBJ2-6; D is uncertain. This CDR3 is built from 13 residues. Germline-derived CDR1 and CDR2 are SGHTA and FQGNSA. V shed 6 bases and J shed 4 bases, with 7 bases lying between them. CDR3 amino acids: CASRPRGANVLTF. The DNA for the CDR3 is TGTGCCAGCAGACCTCGAGGGGCCAACGTCCTGACTTTC. Full variable domain (missing parts from reference TRBV7-2 and TRBJ2-6): GAGVSQSPSNKVTEKGKDVELRCDPISGHTALYWYRQSLGQGLEFLIYFQGNSAPDKSGLPSDRFSAERTGGSVSTLTIQRTQQEDSAVYLCASRPRGANVLTFGAGSRLTVL.

The chain is built from TRBV7-2 and TRBJ2-4; D possibly corresponds to TRBD1 (5 bases). The closer fit of TRBJ2-5 to the DNA end suggests the J call may be wrong. Germline lookup yields CDR1 SGHTA and CDR2 FQGNSA. This CDR3 has 15 residues. CDR3 DNA sequence: TGTGCCAGCAGCTTAGGTATAGGGGCTCAAGAGACCCAGTACTTC. It yields the protein CASSLGIGAQETQYF.

V usage is TRBV12-3 or TRBV12-4 and J usage is TRBJ2-5; 9 nucleotides match TRBD2. The CDR3 covers 15 residues. With V trimmed by 3 bases and J by 1 base, 3 bases remained unmatched. CDR3 in DNA: TGTGCCAGCAGTTTTGGGCGGGGGGGCCAAGAGACCCAGTACTTC. Translation: CASSFGRGGQETQYF.

In nucleotides, the CDR3 is TGTGCCAGCTCACCGACAGGACATCAAGAGACCCAGTACTTC. It codes for CASSPTGHQETQYF. This chain links TRBV18 with TRBJ2-5; TRBD1 might be the D (6 bases). From germline, CDR1 is KGHSH and CDR2 LQKENI. V dropped 3 bases and J dropped 2 bases, with 10 bases sitting between them. There are 14 residues in the CDR3.

The chain has TRBV20-1 and TRBJ2-5; D may be TRBD1 or TRBD2 (6 bases each). The CDR3 extends over 10 amino acids. Trimming cost V 7 bases and J 5 bases, with 8 bases left between them. Germline V gene lookup returns CDR1 DFQATT and CDR2 SNEGSKA (reference sequence). Written as DNA, the CDR3 is TGCAGTGGGGGGGCCGAGACCCAGTACTTC. It translates to CSGGAETQYF.